What follows are 17 T cell receptor beta chains derived from one specimen sequenced in a study of blood T cell repertoires in COVID-19. Produced via immunoSEQ multiplex PCR; TCRdb's table is partial and in-frame only. Among under 200,000 clones listed, around 88% were seen once. Sequencing input: PBMCs or T cells enriched from blood (not recorded which). These receptors were collected from a man aged 35 to 55 with acute COVID-19.

This chain connects TRBV5-1 to TRBJ2-3; 8 nucleotides agree with TRBD2. This CDR3 is built from 15 residues. With 5 bases clipped from V and 3 bases from J, the junction kept 8 bases outside the gene matches. Germline assignment: CDR1 SGHRS and CDR2 YFSETQ. The CDR3 DNA reads TGCGCCAGCAGTAAGGGGACTAGAGAGACAGATACGCAGTATTTT. It codes for CASSKGTRETDTQYF.

In this sample, this clone turned up a few times. The chain carries TRBV28 and TRBJ1-5; a weak D match, TRBD1 (5 bases). The V end lost 10 bases, the J end lost 0 bases, and 22 bases lay between the germline ends. The CDR3 contains 17 residues. The germline V gene encodes CDR1 MDHEN and CDR2 SYDVKM. CDR3 DNA: TGTGCCACCTTCGGGGAGGGACGGGGGGGTAGCAATCAGCCCCAGCATTTT. Its protein is CATFGEGRGGSNQPQHF. Drawing the rest from reference TRBV28 and TRBJ1-5, the complete variable domain is DVKVTQSSRYLVKRTGEKVFLECVQDMDHENMFWYRQDPGLGLRLIYFSYDVKMKEKGDIPEGYSVSREKKERFSLILESASTNQTSMYLCATFGEGRGGSNQPQHFGDGTRLSIL.

This clone was observed a few times. This chain links TRBV5-1 with TRBJ2-2; 7 bases are shared with TRBD1. This CDR3 has 18 residues. The germline V gene has CDR1 SGHRS and CDR2 YFSETQ. V was pared by 1 base and J by 5 bases, with 14 bases of the junction left unmatched. As DNA, the CDR3 is TGCGCCAGCAGCTTGCCTCCTATTACAGGGGTCGCAACCGGGGAGCTGTTTTTT. Translating gives CASSLPPITGVATGELFF.

V usage is TRBV6-5 and J usage is TRBJ2-7, with D possibly TRBD2 on 5 matching bases. CDR3 size: 14 residues. Trimming shortened V by 7 bases and J by 2 bases, and 15 bases separated the two germline ends. Germline V lookup: CDR1 MNHEY, CDR2 SVGAGI. In DNA, the CDR3 is TGTGCCAGCACCAGGACTTCTAAACCCTACGAGCAGTACTTC. This gives the protein CASTRTSKPYEQYF.

As DNA, the CDR3 is TGTGCCAGTAGTATAGAAGGCAGGGGAACGGGAGAGCAGTACTTC. This sequence encodes CASSIEGRGTGEQYF. This chain connects TRBV19 to TRBJ2-7; TRBD1 might be the D (6 bases). The CDR3 covers 15 residues. Trimming removed 0 bases from V and 7 bases from J, with 16 bases in between. Germline V gene sequence: CDR1 LNHDA, CDR2 SQIVND (reference sequence).

The CDR3 spells CAWSVQQGRQPQHF. CDR3 sequence (DNA): TGTGCCTGGAGTGTACAGCAGGGGCGTCAGCCCCAGCATTTT. This chain connects TRBV30 to TRBJ1-5; D might be TRBD1 (6 bases). V lost 0 bases to trimming and J lost 6 bases, with 12 bases between them. The CDR3 has 14 amino acids. Germline V gives CDR1 GTSNPN, CDR2 SVGIG (reference sequence).

This chain connects TRBV30 to TRBJ1-3, with D possibly being TRBD1 (5 bases). The germline V and J ends were trimmed by 8 bases and 8 bases, with 13 bases remaining between them. Germline-derived CDR1 and CDR2 are GTSNPN and SVGIG (reference sequence). The CDR3 is made up of 11 amino acids. CDR3 sequence reads: CAGGGGDTIYF. The CDR3 coding sequence is TGTGCCGGCGGGGGGGGTGACACCATATATTTT.

The chain carries TRBV24-1 and TRBJ2-7; TRBD1 is a possible D gene (5 bases). Germline loops: CDR1 KGHDR, CDR2 SFDVKD. This CDR3 spans 17 amino acids. Trimming removed 2 bases from V and 0 bases from J, with 16 bases in between. The DNA of the CDR3 is TGTGCCACCAGTGATTCGATTACAGGTTCGACCTCCTACGAGCAGTACTTC. Its protein is CATSDSITGSTSYEQYF.

As to this clone: Other DNA sequences of this sample code for an identical CDR3. This sequence joins TRBV9 and TRBJ2-2; D uncertain. Trimming shortened V by 0 bases and J by 6 bases, and 3 bases separated the two germline ends. From germline, CDR1 is SGDLS and CDR2 YYNGEE. The CDR3 consists of 12 residues. The CDR3 reads CASSVAAGELFF. CDR3 DNA sequence: TGTGCCAGCAGCGTAGCGGCCGGGGAGCTGTTTTTT.

In its sample, this clone was seen a few times. This rearrangement joins TRBV28 to TRBJ2-3, with 8 bases aligning to TRBD2. The germline V gene encodes CDR1 MDHEN and CDR2 SYDVKM. This CDR3 contains 17 residues. With 6 bases clipped from V and 0 bases from J, the junction kept 11 bases outside the gene matches. The CDR3 region is CASSSPGGGLSTDTQYF. In DNA form, the CDR3 reads TGTGCCAGCAGCTCACCGGGGGGGGGTCTAAGCACAGATACGCAGTATTTT.

The genes are TRBV20-1 and TRBJ2-1; TRBD1 agrees at 7 bases. V was clipped by 5 bases and J by 10 bases; unmatched bases: 5. Germline loops: CDR1 DFQATT, CDR2 SNEGSKA (reference sequence). The CDR3 length is 11 residues. This CDR3 reads CSALEGAEQFF. The CDR3 region has the DNA TGCAGTGCTCTCGAGGGGGCGGAGCAGTTCTTC.

This clone was observed once. In nucleotides, the CDR3 is TGTGCCAGCAGTCAAAGGGGCCATTCACCCCTCCACTTT. Translating gives CASSQRGHSPLHF. The chain uses TRBV28 and TRBJ1-6, with D possibly being TRBD1 (5 bases). V was clipped by 5 bases and J by 8 bases, with 10 bases between them. The CDR3 length is 13 residues. Germline-derived CDR1 and CDR2 are MDHEN and SYDVKM. The full variable domain, completed using reference TRBV28 and TRBJ1-6, is DVKVTQSSRYLVKRTGEKVFLECVQDMDHENMFWYRQDPGLGLRLIYFSYDVKMKEKGDIPEGYSVSREKKERFSLILESASTNQTSMYLCASSQRGHSPLHFGNGTRLTVT.

The chain employs TRBV6-5 and TRBJ2-3; TRBD1 is a possible D gene (5 bases). Germline CDR1 MNHEY, CDR2 SVGAGI. The germline V and J ends were trimmed by 7 bases and 9 bases, with 17 bases remaining between them. The CDR3 is made up of 13 amino acids. The chain's CDR3 is CASTIFQGATQYF. As DNA, the CDR3 is TGTGCCAGCACCATATTCCAGGGTGCGACGCAGTATTTT.

This clone was picked up one time. Other DNA sequences from this sample encode an identical CDR3 as well. The V call is TRBV6-5, the J call TRBJ2-5; D not certain. Germline V gives CDR1 MNHEY, CDR2 SVGAGI. This CDR3 is 12 amino acids long. Trimming removed 5 bases from V and 5 bases from J, with 9 bases in between. The CDR3 DNA follows: TGTGCCAGCAGTCTAGAAGGCGAGACCCAGTACTTC. Translated: CASSLEGETQYF.

The chain combines TRBV19 with TRBJ2-7, with 8 bases aligning to TRBD2. The CDR3 runs 16 residues. CDR1 LNHDA and CDR2 SQIVND come from the germline V gene (reference sequence). Trimming took 4 bases from V and 1 from J; bases not matched to a gene: 9. The CDR3 DNA reads as TGTGCCAGTAGTACCCACTTTTTAGCGGGATCCTACGAGCAGTACTTC. Translating gives CASSTHFLAGSYEQYF.

The chain employs TRBV28 and TRBJ1-5; D perhaps matches TRBD1 (6 bases). Looked up from germline, CDR1 is MDHEN and CDR2 is SYDVKM. This CDR3 is built from 15 residues. The V gene lost 5 bases and the J gene lost 6 bases, with 17 bases spanning the gap. CDR3 protein: CASSTGTSRAQPQHF. CDR3 DNA sequence: TGTGCCAGCAGTACAGGGACCTCAAGGGCTCAGCCCCAGCATTTT.

The chain has TRBV27 and TRBJ1-1, with no clear D. The CDR3 has 13 amino acids. V was shortened by 2 bases and J by 1 base, with 5 bases between the two germline ends. CDR1 and CDR2 from the germline V gene are MNHEY and SMNVEV (reference sequence). CDR3 loop: CASSLNGNTEAFF. The DNA of the CDR3 is TGTGCCAGCAGTTTAAACGGGAACACTGAAGCTTTCTTT.